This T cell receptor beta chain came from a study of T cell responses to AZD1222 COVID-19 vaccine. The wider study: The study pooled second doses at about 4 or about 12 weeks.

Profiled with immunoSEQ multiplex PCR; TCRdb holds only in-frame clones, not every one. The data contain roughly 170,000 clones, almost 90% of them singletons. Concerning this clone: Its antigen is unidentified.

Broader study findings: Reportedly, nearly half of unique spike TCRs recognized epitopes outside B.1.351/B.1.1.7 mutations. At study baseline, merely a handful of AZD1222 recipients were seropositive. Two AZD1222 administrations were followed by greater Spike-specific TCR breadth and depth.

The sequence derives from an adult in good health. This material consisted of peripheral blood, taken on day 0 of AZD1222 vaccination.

CDR3 DNA sequence: TGTGCCAGCAGCGAGCCGTCCGGACTAGCGGGAGGGAACTACAATGAGCAGTTCTTC. Its translation: CASSEPSGLAGGNYNEQFF. J is TRBJ2-1 and V is TRBV7-6, with 15 positions matching TRBD2. CDR3 length: 19 residues. Trimming took 5 bases from V and 3 from J; bases not matched to a gene: 11. CDR1 is SGHVS, CDR2 FNYEAQ, per germline.